What follows are 15 T cell receptor beta chains derived from one specimen sequenced in a study of blood T cell repertoires in COVID-19. Method: immunoSEQ multiplex PCR; TCRdb's copy keeps in-frame clones and lacks some. The data show roughly 670,000 clones, 75% to 90% seen once. The material sequenced was peripheral blood. Receptors originate from a woman aged 18-30 years with acute or convalescent COVID-19.

V and J are TRBV30 and TRBJ1-2, with 7 bases that match TRBD1. V was clipped by 8 bases and J by 6 bases; unmatched bases: 9. The CDR3 covers 12 residues. Germline CDR1 is GTSNPN and CDR2 is SVGIG (reference sequence). The CDR3 is CARDRDSHGYTF. The CDR3 DNA is TGTGCCCGAGACAGGGATTCCCATGGCTACACCTTC.

This chain joins TRBV6-1 and TRBJ2-3; D may be TRBD1 (5 bases). V lost 2 bases, J lost 6 bases, and 12 bases lay in between. This CDR3 has 14 residues. In germline, CDR1 is MNHNS, CDR2 SASEGT. CDR3 in DNA: TGTGCCAGCAGTGAACCAGGGCTTTCTGATACGCAGTATTTT. Translating gives CASSEPGLSDTQYF.

The rearrangement joins TRBV7-3 to TRBJ1-2; no firm D call. Germline V lookup: CDR1 SGHTA, CDR2 FQGTGA. Trimming stripped 2 bases from V and 0 bases from J, with 10 bases between. The CDR3 length is 15 residues. The CDR3 sequence is CASSLQARANYGYTF. CDR3 nucleotides: TGTGCCAGCAGCTTACAGGCCAGAGCTAACTATGGCTACACCTTC.

This chain connects TRBV29-1 to TRBJ2-7; the match to TRBD2 covers 13 bases. CDR3 length equals 14 residues. Germline trimming cut 6 bases from V and 5 bases from J; bases unmatched to any gene: 7. CDR1 and CDR2 (germline): SQVTM, ANQGSEA. In nucleotides, the CDR3 is TGCAGCGTCCGACTAGCGGGGGGCCCCAACGAGCAGTACTTC. Protein: CSVRLAGGPNEQYF.

V and J are TRBV5-1 and TRBJ1-2, with D hard to call. The CDR3 consists of 17 residues. Germline V gene data show CDR1 as SGHRS and CDR2 as YFSETQ. V was pared by 5 bases and J by 3 bases, with 23 bases between. CDR3 sequence: CASSVGWGGNLDYGYTF. The CDR3 bases are TGCGCCAGCAGTGTAGGGTGGGGAGGCAATCTTGACTATGGCTACACCTTC.

The chain links TRBV27 to TRBJ1-6, with 9 bases fitting TRBD1. In germline, CDR1 is MNHEY, CDR2 SMNVEV (reference sequence). The CDR3 covers 15 residues. V lost 5 bases and J lost 10; bases outside the gene matches: 9. CDR3 coding DNA: TGTGCCAGCAGTCCCAGGACAGGGGTTGGGTCACCCCTCCACTTT. Its protein is CASSPRTGVGSPLHF.

The V and J genes are TRBV30 and TRBJ1-1; no clear D. Trimming removed 0 bases at V and 4 bases at J, with 18 bases between. The germline gives CDR1 GTSNPN, CDR2 SVGIG (reference sequence). The CDR3 runs to 16 residues. The CDR3 region is CAWSVTPGAWGTEAFF. The CDR3 nucleotides read TGTGCCTGGAGTGTAACCCCGGGAGCTTGGGGCACTGAAGCTTTCTTT.

The CDR3 loop reads CASSLISGWEGSYEQYF. CDR3 coding DNA: TGTGCCAGCAGCTTGATATCAGGGTGGGAAGGATCCTACGAGCAGTACTTC. The chain employs TRBV5-6 and TRBJ2-7; D is perhaps TRBD1 (5 bases). The ends were cut back, 1 base at V and 1 base at J, with 18 bases in the middle. Looked up from germline, CDR1 is SGHDT and CDR2 is YYEEEE. The CDR3 is made up of 17 amino acids.

V and J are TRBV2 and TRBJ2-7; D gene ambiguous. Deletions cut 7 bases from V and 0 bases from J, with 10 bases between. Germline V CDR1 and CDR2: SNHLY, FYNNEI. The length of the CDR3 is 13 residues. This CDR3 is CASTEEYSYEQYF. Written as DNA, the CDR3 is TGTGCCAGCACCGAGGAGTACTCCTACGAGCAGTACTTC.

Of note for this clone: Other DNA sequences in the same sample also yield this CDR3. The chain links TRBV7-9 to TRBJ2-3, with 11 positions matching TRBD1. The CDR3 extends over 15 amino acids. Germline V gene lookup returns CDR1 SEHNR and CDR2 FQNEAQ (reference sequence). Trimming cost V 4 bases and J 5 bases; bases outside gene matches: 5. CDR3 residues: CASSWGQGDGDTQYF. CDR3 DNA sequence: TGTGCCAGCAGCTGGGGACAGGGGGATGGAGATACGCAGTATTTT. The full variable domain, in which reference TRBV7-9 and TRBJ2-3 provide the parts outside the CDR3, is DTGVSQNPRHKITKRGQNVTFRCDPISEHNRLYWYRQTLGQGPEFLTYFQNEAQLEKSRLLSDRFSAERPKGSFSTLEIQRTEQGDSAMYLCASSWGQGDGDTQYFGPGTRLTVL.

The chain employs TRBV5-1 and TRBJ1-4; D is perhaps TRBD1 (5 bases). Trimming removed 2 bases at V and 0 bases at J, with 8 bases between. Germline-derived CDR1 and CDR2 are SGHRS and YFSETQ. The CDR3 sequence is 15 residues long. CDR3 nucleotide sequence: TGCGCCAGCAGCTTTGGGGCGTCAACTAATGAAAAACTGTTTTTT. Its protein product is CASSFGASTNEKLFF.

V is TRBV7-9 and J is TRBJ1-2; no reliable D call. This CDR3 is 13 amino acids long. V lost 0 bases, J lost 4 bases, and 6 bases lay in between. CDR1 SEHNR and CDR2 FQNEAQ come from the germline V gene (reference sequence). In DNA form, the CDR3 reads TGTGCCAGCAGCTTAGCTGCCGGCTATGGCTACACCTTC. Protein product: CASSLAAGYGYTF.

The chain uses TRBV7-9 and TRBJ2-2; the D gene is possibly TRBD2 (6 bases). V lost 2 bases and J 5 bases, leaving 9 bases between the germline ends. CDR1 is SEHNR, CDR2 FQNEAQ, per germline (reference sequence). The CDR3 is made up of 14 amino acids. CDR3 in amino acids: CASSLIGGTGELFF. CDR3 nucleotide sequence: TGTGCCAGCAGCTTAATAGGAGGGACCGGGGAGCTGTTTTTT.

The chain has TRBV5-5 and TRBJ2-1, with 10 bases aligning to TRBD1. The CDR3 length is 15 residues. V was pared by 4 bases and J by 7 bases, with 8 bases of the junction left unmatched. CDR1 is SGHKS, CDR2 YYEKEE, per germline (reference sequence). The CDR3 spells CASSGQGDEVNEQFF. DNA for the CDR3: TGTGCCAGCAGCGGACAGGGGGACGAAGTAAATGAGCAGTTCTTC.

V is TRBV4-3 and J is TRBJ1-2; tentatively, D is TRBD1 (6 bases). This CDR3 region has 14 residues. Germline V lookup: CDR1 LGHNA, CDR2 YSLEER. The V end was cut by 6 bases, the J end by 2 bases, with 13 bases between. The CDR3: CASSKGHRNYGYTF. CDR3 DNA: TGCGCCAGCAGTAAGGGACACCGAAACTATGGCTACACCTTC.